The 13 T cell receptor beta chains reported below all come from one sample, sequenced in a study of shared clonotypes between healthy human individuals (TCRdb year 2020). The library was obtained by the immunoSEQ multiplex PCR assay. TCRdb took over this immuneACCESS table, retaining in-frame rearrangements with V and J assigned. Such tables are incomplete; in checked studies, under half of the missing clones stem from an unresolved V gene, and the remainder is unexplained. A total of just over 2,000,000 clones appear in this sample, just under 95% of them only once. The top ten hold about 1.1% of the sample. For the CD8 naive samples, CD45RO-negative cells were positively selected for CCR7, yielding a CD45RA+CCR7+ population from which TemRA cells were excluded. The sequencing sample was made of naive CD8+ T cells sorted from blood. The label giving this sample's cell subset or site can be read as: CD45RA+CCR7+. These receptors all come from a young man in good health.

The chain uses TRBV29-1 and TRBJ2-7; TRBD2 is a possible D gene (5 bases). CDR1 and CDR2 (germline): SQVTM, ANQGSEA. Trimming cost V 0 bases and J 0 bases, with 9 bases left between them. The CDR3 contains 14 residues. CDR3 DNA sequence: TGCAGCGTTGAAGATCGGGAACACTCCTACGAGCAGTACTTC. It encodes CSVEDREHSYEQYF.

This rearrangement joins TRBV4-3 to TRBJ2-3; 12 nucleotides agree with TRBD2. This CDR3 contains 17 residues. J gave up 5 bases and V 0 bases, and 6 bases lay outside the gene matches. CDR1 and CDR2 from the germline V gene are LGHNA and YSLEER. This CDR3 is CASSQDPSGRAGDTQYF. The CDR3 DNA is TGCGCCAGCAGCCAAGACCCTAGCGGGAGGGCCGGAGATACGCAGTATTTT.

The CDR3 reads CASNRDVSNTEAFF. The DNA of the CDR3 is TGTGCCAGCAACCGGGACGTTTCGAACACTGAAGCTTTCTTT. The V gene is TRBV2, the J gene TRBJ1-1, with D possibly matching TRBD1 (5 bases). With 7 bases removed from V and 1 base from J, the gap between germline ends came to 13 bases. CDR3 length equals 14 residues. Germline CDR1 SNHLY, CDR2 FYNNEI.

The chain links TRBV5-1 to TRBJ2-1; D not certain. V was trimmed by 0 bases and J by 2 bases, leaving 6 bases between them. The CDR3 runs 14 residues. Per germline, CDR1 SGHRS and CDR2 YFSETQ. The CDR3 loop reads CASSLDQAYNEQFF. CDR3 in DNA: TGCGCCAGCAGCTTGGATCAGGCCTACAATGAGCAGTTCTTC.

V usage is TRBV7-9 and J usage is TRBJ2-3; TRBD2 aligns across 8 bases. Per the germline V gene, CDR1 is SEHNR and CDR2 is FQNEAQ (reference sequence). The CDR3 runs to 16 residues. The ends lost 0 bases at V and 4 bases at J; junction bases unmatched: 6. CDR3 loop: CASSLAQSGGPDTQYF. In DNA, the CDR3 is TGTGCCAGCAGCTTAGCGCAATCGGGGGGGCCAGATACGCAGTATTTT.

The V gene is TRBV6-5, the J gene TRBJ1-1; perhaps TRBD1 as D (5 bases). CDR3 size: 14 residues. CDR1 and CDR2 (germline): MNHEY, SVGAGI. V was trimmed by 5 bases and J by 1 base, leaving 11 bases between them. This CDR3 is CASSTSTGNTEAFF. DNA for the CDR3: TGTGCCAGCAGTACCTCCACAGGGAACACTGAAGCTTTCTTT.

The chain employs TRBV4-1 and TRBJ2-7; tentatively, D is TRBD1 (5 bases). Germline V gene lookup returns CDR1 MGHRA and CDR2 YSYEKL. Deletions cut 2 bases from V and 4 bases from J, with 15 bases between. There are 15 residues in the CDR3. CDR3 in DNA: TGCGCCAGCAGCCAAAAACTTGAAGGGGCATACGAGCAGTACTTC. Amino acids: CASSQKLEGAYEQYF.

The rearrangement uses TRBV4-3 and TRBJ1-1; the D is unclear. This CDR3 has 14 residues. Germline lookup yields CDR1 LGHNA and CDR2 YSLEER. Deletions cut 2 bases from V and 1 base from J, with 8 bases between. In DNA form, the CDR3 reads TGCGCCAGCAGCCAATGGTACCCGAACACTGAAGCTTTCTTT. Amino acid sequence: CASSQWYPNTEAFF.

Comments on this clone: A read error may produce the germline difference seen at one junction end. The chain combines TRBV9 with TRBJ1-1; TRBD1 aligns across 9 bases. Germline CDR1 is SGDLS and CDR2 is YYNGEE. There are 16 residues in the CDR3. This CDR3 is CASSVETGTGYTETFF. The DNA of the CDR3 is TGTGCCAGCAGCGTAGAAACCGGGACAGGGTACACTGAAACTTTCTTT.

The J gene is TRBJ1-1, the V gene TRBV29-1; TRBD1 agrees at 9 bases. The CDR3 runs 14 residues. The V gene's germline CDR1 is SQVTM and CDR2 ANQGSEA. Trimming cost V 5 bases and J 1 base; bases outside gene matches: 5. Here the CDR3 reads CSVPGQGTNTEAFF. DNA for the CDR3: TGCAGCGTTCCGGGACAGGGCACGAACACTGAAGCTTTCTTT.

The V call is TRBV9, the J call TRBJ2-1, with 7 bases lining up with TRBD2. Germline-derived CDR1 and CDR2 are SGDLS and YYNGEE. V lost 4 bases and J lost 8; bases outside the gene matches: 9. The CDR3 is 14 residues long. The CDR3 spells CASSYLAGVDEQFF. The CDR3 DNA follows: TGTGCCAGCAGCTACCTGGCGGGAGTGGATGAGCAGTTCTTC.

The chain is built from TRBV7-9 and TRBJ2-1; 7 nucleotides line up with TRBD2. The CDR3 totals 16 residues. V dropped 1 base and J dropped 9; count of bases not matched to a gene: 12. CDR1 and CDR2 (germline): SEHNR, FQNEAQ (reference sequence). The CDR3 protein is CASSLVGLAEESEQFF. The DNA of the CDR3 is TGTGCCAGCAGCTTAGTCGGGCTAGCGGAAGAGTCTGAGCAGTTCTTC.

This clone was detected only once. The J gene is TRBJ1-1, the V gene TRBV4-1; no clear D. V lost 0 bases to trimming and J lost 1 base, with 12 bases between them. This CDR3 has 16 amino acids. Germline loops: CDR1 MGHRA, CDR2 YSYEKL. The CDR3 DNA reads as TGCGCCAGCAGCCAAGAAAGGGTTTACCAGAACACTGAAGCTTTCTTT. Encoded protein: CASSQERVYQNTEAFF.